This T cell receptor beta chain stems from a study of blood T cells in healthy people across ages. Study outcomes and limitations: There was a strong correlation between TCR beta diversity and naive T cell percentage. Diversity figures based on one million T cells were deemed too low.

The sample providers were healthy Caucasian people from Russia, aged about 6 to 90. For the second PCR, which ran for about 6 to 12 cycles, a sample-barcoded 5' primer and a J-beta primer mix were used. MiXCR was run by TCRdb on the 5' RACE reads, yielding one entry per CDR3 protein. This table holds some 1 million distinct CDR3 sequences, 35% to 55% found once. Germline V lookup: CDR1 SGDLS, CDR2 YYNGEE. The CDR3 consists of 14 residues. V lost 6 bases and J lost 1, with 13 bases in between. Details on this clonotype: What it recognizes is unknown.

The gene calls are TRBV9 and TRBJ1-1, with a tentative D call TRBD1 (6 bases). The clonotype was recovered from an older woman in good health. The sequenced material came from blood. The DNA of the CDR3 is TGTGCCAGCACAGCGGGGGCGGGGAACACTGAAGCTTTCTTT. This codes for CASTAGAGNTEAFF.